Listed here are 21 T cell receptor beta chains from one sample, sequenced in a study of blood T cell repertoires in COVID-19. This table comes from immunoSEQ multiplex PCR, and its TCRdb copy is limited to in-frame clones, with some not included. The profile shows approximately 41,000 clones, around 81% of them singletons. Material for sequencing was peripheral blood. These receptors all stem from an elderly woman with acute or convalescent COVID-19.

The chain is built from TRBV19 and TRBJ1-2, with a weak D call TRBD1 (6 bases). Germline V gene lookup returns CDR1 LNHDA and CDR2 SQIVND (reference sequence). CDR3 length equals 16 residues. Trimming removed 5 bases from V and 4 bases from J, with 20 bases in between. CDR3: CASSPGGQGQTYGYTF. The CDR3 DNA follows: TGTGCCAGTAGTCCTGGGGGCCAGGGGCAGACCTATGGCTACACCTTC.

This sequence joins TRBV4-1 and TRBJ2-1; 7 nucleotides agree with TRBD1. The germline V gene encodes CDR1 MGHRA and CDR2 YSYEKL. The V and J ends lost 0 bases and 14 bases, in that order; junction bases with no gene match: 10. This CDR3 is 14 amino acids long. The CDR3 protein is CASSQERDSGLKFF. CDR3 DNA sequence: TGCGCCAGCAGCCAAGAACGGGACAGTGGTTTGAAGTTCTTC.

The rearrangement uses TRBV18 and TRBJ1-2; 10 bases match TRBD1. The CDR3 runs 14 residues. The trim removed 5 bases at V and 5 bases at J, leaving 5 bases unmatched. The germline V gene has CDR1 KGHSH and CDR2 LQKENI. The CDR3: CASSERDRGYGYTF. The CDR3 region has the DNA TGTGCCAGCTCAGAGAGGGACAGGGGTTATGGCTACACCTTC.

This chain links TRBV3-1 (or the pseudogene TRBV3-2) with TRBJ1-4; D is undetermined. CDR1 and CDR2 from the germline V gene are LGHDT and YNNKEL (reference sequence). The CDR3 spans 14 residues. Deletions cut 0 bases from V and 7 bases from J, with 9 bases between. For the CDR3, the DNA is TGTGCCAGCAGCCAAGATCCCGCGGTTGAAAAACTGTTTTTT. The encoded protein is CASSQDPAVEKLFF.

The chain has TRBV7-2 and TRBJ2-3; the match to TRBD2 covers 7 bases. V was pared by 0 bases and J by 5 bases, with 2 bases of the junction left unmatched. The CDR3 runs 14 residues. CDR1 is SGHTA and CDR2 is FQGNSA in the germline V gene. CDR3 coding DNA: TGTGCCAGCAGCTTAGCGAGGGAGGGAGATACGCAGTATTTT. Translated, it gives CASSLAREGDTQYF.

The chain carries TRBV6-5 and TRBJ2-1, with 9 positions matching TRBD2. Germline CDR1 MNHEY, CDR2 SVGAGI. The CDR3 has 15 amino acids. V shed 4 bases and J 4 bases; nucleotides not matched to a gene: 5. CDR3 sequence: CASSSGTSSYNEQFF. DNA of the CDR3: TGTGCCAGCAGTTCTGGGACTAGCTCATACAATGAGCAGTTCTTC.

The chain joins TRBV19 to TRBJ2-5; D may be TRBD2 (6 bases). Per the germline V gene, CDR1 is LNHDA and CDR2 is SQIVND (reference sequence). Trimming took off 3 bases at V and 2 bases at J, with 13 bases between the two ends. CDR3 length: 15 amino acids. The CDR3 protein is CASSIGWGVQETQYF. CDR3 bases: TGTGCCAGTAGTATCGGTTGGGGGGTTCAAGAGACCCAGTACTTC.

The CDR3 DNA is TGTGCCAGCAGCCACAGGGGAACTAGCTCTGGGGCCAACGTCCTGACTTTC. It is translated as CASSHRGTSSGANVLTF. The chain joins TRBV11-3 to TRBJ2-6; 7 nucleotides align to TRBD1. There are 17 residues in the CDR3. Germline CDR1 SGHNT, CDR2 YENEEA. With V trimmed by 5 bases and J by 0 bases, 7 bases remained unmatched. The full variable domain, in which reference TRBV11-3 and TRBJ2-6 provide the parts outside the CDR3, is EAGVVQSPRYKIIEKKQPVAFWCNPISGHNTLYWYLQNLGQGPELLIRYENEEAVDDSQLPKDRFSAERLKGVDSTLKIQPAELGDSAVYLCASSHRGTSSGANVLTFGAGSRLTVL.

The chain links TRBV27 to TRBJ2-3, with D possibly TRBD2 on 6 matching bases. The CDR3 totals 13 residues. Deletions cut 3 bases from V and 4 bases from J, with 8 bases between. In germline, CDR1 is MNHEY, CDR2 SMNVEV (reference sequence). CDR3 sequence (DNA): TGTGCCAGCAGTTTCACTAGCCCAGATACGCAGTATTTT. It specifies CASSFTSPDTQYF.

The V call is TRBV15, the J call TRBJ2-1, with TRBD2 identical over 10 bases. With 0 bases clipped from V and 6 bases from J, the junction kept 8 bases outside the gene matches. Germline lookup yields CDR1 LNHNV and CDR2 YYDKDF (reference sequence). The CDR3 runs 17 residues. CDR3 nucleotide sequence: TGTGCCACCAGCAGAGATCCGGACCTAGCGGGGGTCAATGAGCAGTTCTTC. Translation: CATSRDPDLAGVNEQFF.

The chain combines TRBV25-1 with TRBJ1-1; D is unresolved. The CDR3 contains 13 residues. Trimming removed 4 bases from V and 0 bases from J, with 6 bases in between. CDR1 is MGHDK and CDR2 is SYGVNS in the germline V gene. The CDR3 reads CASSANMNTEAFF. The CDR3 nucleotides read TGTGCCAGCAGTGCAAACATGAACACTGAAGCTTTCTTT. Full variable domain (remainder filled in from reference TRBV25-1 and TRBJ1-1): EADIYQTPRYLVIGTGKKITLECSQTMGHDKMYWYQQDPGMELHLIHYSYGVNSTEKGDLSSESTVSRIRTEHFPLTLESARPSHTSQYLCASSANMNTEAFFGQGTRLTVV.

This clone was recorded only once. The CDR3 DNA follows: TGTGCCAGCAGTCCCCCTCCAGGGGGCAATGAGCAGTTCTTC. Its protein product is CASSPPPGGNEQFF. The genes are TRBV6-6 and TRBJ2-1; 7 bases map to TRBD1. V lost 5 bases, J lost 6 bases, and 7 bases stayed unmatched. CDR3 length: 14 residues. CDR1 is MNHNY, CDR2 SVGAGI, per germline (reference sequence).

To note about this clone: Compared with germline, one end of the junction differs, possibly owing to a read error. The chain has TRBV28 and TRBJ1-2; perhaps TRBD1 as D (5 bases). This CDR3 has 12 amino acids. Germline loops: CDR1 MDHEN, CDR2 SYDVKM. This chain's CDR3 is CASSPTDRTRSF. The CDR3 DNA is TGTGCCAGCAGCCCAACCGATAGGACAAGGTCCTTC.

The chain's CDR3 is CSVQGYNQPQHF. Here the CDR3 DNA reads TGCAGCGTCCAGGGATACAATCAGCCCCAGCATTTT. The gene calls are TRBV29-1 and TRBJ1-5; possibly TRBD1 for D (5 bases). The CDR3 covers 12 residues. V was pared by 6 bases and J by 3 bases, with 9 bases between. The germline gives CDR1 SQVTM, CDR2 ANQGSEA.

The chain has TRBV30 and TRBJ1-1; D might be TRBD1 (6 bases). Germline loops: CDR1 GTSNPN, CDR2 SVGIG (reference sequence). The germline V and J ends were trimmed by 7 bases and 4 bases, with 16 bases remaining between them. The CDR3 has 13 amino acids. The CDR3 is CALTPTGSTEAFF. The CDR3 nucleotides are TGTGCCTTGACCCCTACAGGGAGCACTGAAGCTTTCTTT.

The chain uses TRBV10-1 and TRBJ1-6, with D tentatively TRBD1 (6 bases). Germline V lookup: CDR1 WNHNN, CDR2 SYGVQD (reference sequence). The CDR3 contains 14 residues. The ends were cut back, 5 bases at V and 7 bases at J, with 12 bases in the middle. CDR3 DNA sequence: TGCGCCAGCAGTACAGGGAAGTTGAATTCACCCCTCCACTTT. Protein product: CASSTGKLNSPLHF.

The chain employs TRBV29-1 and TRBJ2-7; 8 bases align to TRBD1. Germline-derived CDR1 and CDR2 are SQVTM and ANQGSEA. V shed 7 bases and J 5 bases; nucleotides not matched to a gene: 10. The CDR3 covers 13 residues. CDR3 bases: TGCAGCGCCGACGGACAGGGCGGGCACGAGCAGTACTTC. Its translation is CSADGQGGHEQYF.

CDR3 sequence: CASSVDGDMNTEAFF. CDR3 in DNA: TGTGCCAGCAGCGTAGACGGGGACATGAACACTGAAGCTTTCTTT. The J gene is TRBJ1-1, the V gene TRBV9; the D gene is possibly TRBD1 (6 bases). There are 15 residues in the CDR3. Looked up from germline, CDR1 is SGDLS and CDR2 is YYNGEE. The V gene lost 0 bases and the J gene lost 0 bases, with 9 bases spanning the gap.

The rearrangement links TRBV28 to TRBJ1-1; D perhaps matches TRBD1 (6 bases). This CDR3 spans 16 amino acids. Between the trimmed V and J ends, which lost 2 bases and 5 bases, there was a span of 18 bases. Germline assignment: CDR1 MDHEN and CDR2 SYDVKM. CDR3 coding DNA: TGTGCCAGCAGTTTAGTCAGGGGCCTTGGACCGACTGAAGCTTTCTTT. It codes for CASSLVRGLGPTEAFF.

This clone was observed once. This chain connects TRBV1 to TRBJ1-1; TRBD1 was called by the table and not checked on the DNA. TRBV1 is annotated as a pseudogene. The CDR3 extends over 16 amino acids. The CDR3 bases are TGCACCAGCAGCCAGTCCAGGGTTGGGGTGAACACTGAAGCTTTCTTT. It is translated as CTSSQSRVGVNTEAFF.

This chain uses TRBV27 with TRBJ1-5; maybe TRBD1 (6 bases). V was shortened by 5 bases and J by 3 bases, with 20 bases between the two germline ends. The CDR3 sequence is 17 residues long. The germline V gene has CDR1 MNHEY and CDR2 SMNVEV (reference sequence). The CDR3 coding sequence is TGTGCCAGCAGTCTATTTTCACAGGGTCCCCTCAATCAGCCCCAGCATTTT. Protein product: CASSLFSQGPLNQPQHF.